The clone carrying this TCR beta chain was recorded at least ten times. Antigen unknown. TCRdb itself ran the multiplex PCR reads through MiXCR, one entry per CDR3 protein. The sample records about 300,000 distinct CDR3 sequences, about 30% being singletons. The sample originates from a study of breast tumors, draining lymph nodes, adjacent tissues. Trimming took 4 bases from V and 8 from J, leaving 11 bases between them. Germline lookup yields CDR1 SGHTA and CDR2 FQGNSA. The CDR3 is 12 amino acids. The lymph nodes were axillary draining lymph nodes from breast cancer patients. Findings and caveats of the study: Tumor and nontumor repertoires were significantly more similar in luminal-like than in basal-like breast cancer. Tumor TCR diversity was below lymph nodes but above nontumor tissue.

The sequence was collected from a female donor with breast cancer. Some clones in this sample may be carry-over from other donors' samples. The V gene is TRBV7-2, the J gene TRBJ1-2, with D perhaps matching TRBD1 (5 bases). Sequencing used axillary lymph node tissue. The CDR3: CASSSRGLGYTF. For the CDR3, the DNA is TGTGCCAGCAGCTCTCGGGGGTTAGGCTACACCTTC.